Listed below are T cell receptor beta chains from one sample, sequenced in a study of T-cell reconstitution after alpha-beta-depleted transplantation in children. TCRdb reprocessed the PCR reads via MiXCR and lists one record per CDR3 protein. The sample holds hundreds of thousands of distinct CDR3 sequences; about 9.5% are singletons and the top ten take 5% to 7%. Sequenced material: PBMCs from the stem cell graft donor, taken from the stem cell graft. The receptor source for this set is a human donor who donated a stem cell graft to a child with acute lymphoblastic leukemia. CDR3s include the opening cysteine and the closing phenylalanine or tryptophan. Each record gives: V gene, CDR3 length, D gene, clone size, J gene, CDR3 DNA, CDR3 protein. The D gene is left open where the match is weak. Clone size is not always given. Where it is, it says once, few, many or a class for expanded clones.

>TRBV20-1|16|TRBD2|many|TRBJ2-1
TGCAGTGCTGAGAGGGTCGGGACTAGCTCCTACAATGAGCAGTTCTTC
CSAERVGTSSYNEQFF
>TRBV6-5|15|NA|NA|TRBJ2-2
TGTGCCAGCAGTTACCTTAACAGGATCAACGGGGAGCTGTTTTTT
CASSYLNRINGELFF
>TRBV27|14|NA|many|TRBJ2-5
TGTGCCAGCAGTCCGACCGGGGGCCAAGAGACCCAGTACTTC
CASSPTGGQETQYF
>TRBV5-4|15|TRBD2|few|TRBJ2-1
TGTGCCAGCAGAACCGGGACTAGCGCTTACAATGAGCAGTTCTTC
CASRTGTSAYNEQFF
>TRBV6-2/TRBV6-3|16|NA|NA|TRBJ2-1
TGTGCCAGCAGCCTCCTAGCTCGGGGAGCCTACAATGAGCAGTTCTTC
CASSLLARGAYNEQFF
>TRBV20-1|16|TRBD1|many|TRBJ2-4
TGCAGTGCTAGAGACGGGACAGAGCCAGCCAAAAACATTCAGTACTTC
CSARDGTEPAKNIQYF
>TRBV7-9|14|NA|NA|TRBJ1-4
TGTGCCAGCTTCTCCCGACAGGTGGCTGAAAAACTGTTTTTT
CASFSRQVAEKLFF
>TRBV11-2|14|NA|few|TRBJ1-2
TGTGCCAGCAGCCCAAACGGGCGGAAGGGTGGCTACACCTTC
CASSPNGRKGGYTF
>TRBV18|17|TRBD1|NA|TRBJ2-7
TGTGCCAGCTCACCACCTTTCTTGATGGGACAGGGTCGAGAGCAGTACTTC
CASSPPFLMGQGREQYF
>TRBV5-5|14|NA|NA|TRBJ2-5
TGTGCCAGCACCAACGTAGACTGGCAAGAGACCCAGTACTTC
CASTNVDWQETQYF
>TRBV6-2/TRBV6-3|15|NA|many|TRBJ2-2
TGTGCCAGCATCTACTCCGGGGGCTACACCGGGGAGCTGTTTTTT
CASIYSGGYTGELFF
>TRBV4-1|11|NA|few|TRBJ1-1
TGCGCCAGCAGCCAAGCTTCTGAAGCTTTCTTT
CASSQASEAFF
>TRBV2|14|TRBD1|NA|TRBJ1-5
TGTGCCAGCACCGGGACAGCTAGCAATCAGCCCCAGCATTTT
CASTGTASNQPQHF
>TRBV5-1|16|NA|many|TRBJ2-3
TGCGCCAGCAGCTCAGGCCGAGTAGGGATAGCCGATACGCAGTATTTT
CASSSGRVGIADTQYF
>TRBV29-1|15|TRBD2|many|TRBJ2-2
TGCAGCGTCCGGGGGGGCGGCGGGAACACCGGGGAGCTGTTTTTT
CSVRGGGGNTGELFF
>TRBV4-3|16|NA|many|TRBJ1-2
TGCGCCAGCAGCCTCGCAGGGGAGGGCCCTAACTATGGCTACACCTTC
CASSLAGEGPNYGYTF
>TRBV28|17|NA|many|TRBJ2-1
TGTGCCAGCAGTGCCCGACAAGGTCCCACCGCCTACAATGAGCAGTTCTTC
CASSARQGPTAYNEQFF
>TRBV6-2/TRBV6-3|16|NA|many|TRBJ2-6
TGTGCCAGCAGTCGCGACCAGAGCTCTGGGGCCAACGTCCTGACTTTC
CASSRDQSSGANVLTF
>TRBV5-8|13|NA|many|TRBJ2-1
TGTGCCAGCAGCTGGACGGAATACAATGAGCAGTTCTTC
CASSWTEYNEQFF
>TRBV13|16|NA|many|TRBJ2-1
TGTGCCAGCAGCTCCCGGGGCCGAAAAACCACGGATGAGCAGTTCTTC
CASSSRGRKTTDEQFF
>TRBV19|14|TRBD1|few|TRBJ2-1
TGTGCCAGTAGTATGGTTGGCAGGGGGAATGAGCAGTTCTTC
CASSMVGRGNEQFF
>TRBV7-8|16|TRBD2|NA|TRBJ2-3
TGTGCCAGCAGCAATATAGGACTAGCGGGGGGCAATACGCAGTATTTT
CASSNIGLAGGNTQYF
>TRBV20-1|15|TRBD1|NA|TRBJ2-7
TGCAGTGCTACCGCGGGGACAGGGGGATCAGACGAGCAGTACTTC
CSATAGTGGSDEQYF
>TRBV5-6|19|NA|many|TRBJ1-3
TGTGCCAGCAGCTTTGGGTCCCCGGGACGGACCCGCTCTGGAAACACCATATATTTT
CASSFGSPGRTRSGNTIYF
>TRBV12-3/TRBV12-4|15|TRBD1|NA|TRBJ2-7
TGTGCCAGCAGGTTGGACAGGGGCAACGCCTACGAGCAGTACTTC
CASRLDRGNAYEQYF